Shown below are 25 T cell receptor beta chains from a single sample sequenced in a study of blood T cell repertoires in COVID-19. Produced via immunoSEQ multiplex PCR; TCRdb's table is partial and in-frame only. The sample includes around 480,000 clones, around 88% seen only once; the top ten take over 10%. The sample comprised peripheral blood. These receptors originate from a woman between 50 and 59 years old with COVID-19, enrolled during active disease.

The V gene is TRBV28, the J gene TRBJ1-4; 9 nucleotides line up with TRBD1. This CDR3 spans 14 amino acids. The V gene's germline CDR1 is MDHEN and CDR2 SYDVKM. J gave up 4 bases and V 7 bases, and 4 bases lay outside the gene matches. The CDR3 nucleotides read TGTGCCAGCATGACAGGGGGTATTAATGAAAAACTGTTTTTT. Translating gives CASMTGGINEKLFF.

The chain is built from TRBV19 and TRBJ1-2, with a weak D call TRBD1 (5 bases). This CDR3 comprises 15 residues. Germline lookup yields CDR1 LNHDA and CDR2 SQIVND (reference sequence). V gave up 1 base and J gave up 1 base, with 10 bases separating them. CDR3 in amino acids: CASSIGLDSNYGYTF. CDR3 bases: TGTGCCAGTAGTATAGGACTCGACAGTAACTATGGCTACACCTTC. Variable domain in full (rest from reference TRBV19 and TRBJ1-2): DGGITQSPKYLFRKEGQNVTLSCEQNLNHDAMYWYRQDPGQGLRLIYYSQIVNDFQKGDIAEGYSVSREKKESFPLTVTSAQKNPTAFYLCASSIGLDSNYGYTFGSGTRLTVV.

The chain links TRBV5-1 to TRBJ2-1; 7 bases map to TRBD1. The V segment lost 3 bases and the J segment 7 bases; nucleotides outside the gene matches: 10. This CDR3 contains 15 residues. Germline CDR1 and CDR2: SGHRS and YFSETQ. The CDR3 loop is CASSSDRVGKNEQFF. CDR3 DNA sequence: TGCGCCAGCAGCTCCGACAGGGTGGGAAAGAATGAGCAGTTCTTC.

This chain links TRBV7-9 with TRBJ2-2; D perhaps matches TRBD2 (6 bases). The V gene lost 2 bases and the J gene lost 2 bases, with 9 bases spanning the gap. The germline V gene has CDR1 SEHNR and CDR2 FQNEAQ (reference sequence). The CDR3 extends over 15 amino acids. The CDR3 protein is CASSLLATNTGELFF. CDR3 DNA sequence: TGTGCCAGCAGCTTACTAGCGACAAACACCGGGGAGCTGTTTTTT.

The rearrangement joins TRBV6-5 to TRBJ1-2, with 7 positions matching TRBD1. Germline lookup yields CDR1 MNHEY and CDR2 SVGAGI. V was clipped by 6 bases and J by 3 bases; unmatched bases: 7. The length of the CDR3 is 14 residues. The CDR3 bases are TGTGCCAGCAGCGGGACAGCCGTTTACTATGGCTACACCTTC. Amino acids: CASSGTAVYYGYTF.

This rearrangement joins TRBV30 to TRBJ1-2; D uncertain. From germline, CDR1 is GTSNPN and CDR2 SVGIG (reference sequence). There are 11 residues in the CDR3. V shed 2 bases and J shed 8 bases, with 9 bases lying between them. The CDR3: CAWSPGSGYTF. As DNA, the CDR3 is TGTGCCTGGAGTCCCGGTTCCGGCTACACCTTC.

The V and J genes are TRBV5-8 and TRBJ1-2, with D uncertain. Trimming cost V 0 bases and J 6 bases, with 9 bases left between them. The CDR3 sequence is 13 residues long. The germline CDR1 and CDR2 sequences are SGHTS and YDEGEE. CDR3 sequence: CASSLAHFHGYTF. As DNA, the CDR3 is TGTGCCAGCAGCTTGGCCCACTTTCATGGCTACACCTTC.

This chain links TRBV19 with TRBJ1-1; no firm D call. Germline-derived CDR1 and CDR2 are LNHDA and SQIVND (reference sequence). Trimming took 3 bases from V and 6 from J, leaving 8 bases between them. The CDR3 is 12 residues long. The CDR3: CASSIGVSEAFF. CDR3 nucleotides: TGTGCCAGTAGTATCGGTGTGTCTGAAGCTTTCTTT. The complete variable domain, with remaining parts taken from reference TRBV19 and TRBJ1-1, reads DGGITQSPKYLFRKEGQNVTLSCEQNLNHDAMYWYRQDPGQGLRLIYYSQIVNDFQKGDIAEGYSVSREKKESFPLTVTSAQKNPTAFYLCASSIGVSEAFFGQGTRLTVV.

This chain connects TRBV28 to TRBJ1-2; D call uncertain. Trimming removed 6 bases at V and 1 base at J, with 6 bases between. From germline, CDR1 is MDHEN and CDR2 SYDVKM. The CDR3 totals 12 residues. CDR3 sequence reads: CASRSVNYGYTF. In DNA, the CDR3 is TGTGCCAGCAGGAGCGTTAACTATGGCTACACCTTC.

Worth noting for this clone: A junction end diverges from the germline sequence, so it may reflect a read error. The chain is built from TRBV6-1 and TRBJ1-2, with D unresolved. CDR3 length equals 12 residues. Germline V gene sequence: CDR1 MNHNS, CDR2 SASEGT. The CDR3 DNA follows: TGTGCCAGCAGCGAAGGGCCCTATGGCTACACCTTC. Translating gives CASSEGPYGYTF.

The rearrangement uses TRBV30 and TRBJ2-1; tentative D call: TRBD2 (6 bases). Germline V gene sequence: CDR1 GTSNPN, CDR2 SVGIG (reference sequence). V gave up 2 bases and J gave up 9 bases, with 11 bases separating them. This CDR3 is 12 amino acids long. The CDR3 DNA reads as TGTGCCTGGAGTTCCGGGGGAGGTGAGCAGTTCTTC. This codes for CAWSSGGGEQFF.

This clone was seen a few times. The chain joins TRBV9 to TRBJ1-1, with 8 bases identical to TRBD1. Germline assignment: CDR1 SGDLS and CDR2 YYNGEE. J was trimmed by 4 bases and V by 0 bases; bases with no gene match: 5. The CDR3 has 15 amino acids. The CDR3 coding sequence is TGTGCCAGCAGCGTAGTGGCAGGGGGCTTCACTGAAGCTTTCTTT. Its translation: CASSVVAGGFTEAFF.

The V call is TRBV6-5, the J call TRBJ2-3, with TRBD1 matching 9 bases. The CDR3 has 15 residues. The V gene's germline CDR1 is MNHEY and CDR2 SVGAGI. The trim removed 6 bases at V and 3 bases at J, leaving 7 bases unmatched. As DNA, the CDR3 is TGTGCCAGCAGACCCGGACAGGGGAGGACAGATACGCAGTATTTT. Translating gives CASRPGQGRTDTQYF.

The chain recombines TRBV6-5 with TRBJ1-1; D is unresolved. V was shortened by 4 bases and J by 5 bases, with 11 bases between the two germline ends. The CDR3 totals 13 residues. Looked up from germline, CDR1 is MNHEY and CDR2 is SVGAGI. In nucleotides, the CDR3 is TGTGCCAGCAGTTGGGAGGGAGTAACTGAAGCTTTCTTT. Protein product: CASSWEGVTEAFF.

V is TRBV7-8 and J is TRBJ1-2, with D maybe TRBD1 (6 bases). The V end lost 2 bases, the J end lost 8 bases, and 15 bases lay between the germline ends. Germline V gene data show CDR1 as SGHVS and CDR2 as FQNEAQ. The CDR3 runs to 14 residues. The CDR3 here is CASSLKAGVEGYTF. CDR3 DNA sequence: TGTGCCAGCAGCTTAAAGGCAGGGGTAGAGGGCTACACCTTC.

V usage is TRBV27 and J usage is TRBJ2-1; D may be TRBD2 (6 bases). V was cut by 3 bases and J by 5 bases, with 8 bases left in between. The CDR3 runs 13 residues. Germline V gives CDR1 MNHEY, CDR2 SMNVEV (reference sequence). The chain's CDR3 is CASSLGLHNEQFF. CDR3 nucleotides: TGTGCCAGCAGTTTGGGACTTCACAATGAGCAGTTCTTC.

The J gene is TRBJ2-7, the V gene TRBV5-5; 9 bases match TRBD2. The CDR3 is made up of 15 amino acids. Germline CDR1 and CDR2: SGHKS and YYEKEE (reference sequence). V dropped 2 bases and J dropped 3; count of bases not matched to a gene: 6. Here the CDR3 reads CASSFPTSGFYEQYF. The DNA of the CDR3 is TGTGCCAGCAGCTTCCCGACTAGCGGCTTCTACGAGCAGTACTTC.

The V and J genes are TRBV30 and TRBJ1-2; D call uncertain. V lost 4 bases and J lost 4, with 7 bases in between. In germline, CDR1 is GTSNPN, CDR2 SVGIG (reference sequence). The CDR3 runs 11 residues. The CDR3, as DNA: TGTGCCTGGACACAGACCTATGGCTACACCTTC. It yields the protein CAWTQTYGYTF.

The chain links TRBV6-5 to TRBJ2-3; no reliable D call. CDR1 and CDR2 (germline): MNHEY, SVGAGI. V dropped 8 bases and J dropped 0 bases, with 12 bases sitting between them. The CDR3 loop spans 14 amino acids. The CDR3 nucleotides are TGTGCCAGCGAAGAGGCAGCTAGCACAGATACGCAGTATTTT. Amino acids: CASEEAASTDTQYF.

The V call is TRBV6-5, the J call TRBJ2-4; TRBD2 matches at 10 bases. In germline, CDR1 is MNHEY, CDR2 SVGAGI. Trimming at V came to 2 bases and at J to 4 bases, leaving 5 bases not matched to a gene. The CDR3 sequence is 16 residues long. CDR3 in amino acids: CASSYNLAGVKNIQYF. DNA for the CDR3: TGTGCCAGCAGTTACAATCTAGCGGGGGTGAAAAACATTCAGTACTTC.

The J gene is TRBJ1-2, the V gene TRBV7-8; maybe TRBD1 (5 bases). Per the germline V gene, CDR1 is SGHVS and CDR2 is FQNEAQ. The CDR3 has 14 residues. V was shortened by 3 bases and J by 7 bases, with 15 bases between the two germline ends. The CDR3, as DNA: TGTGCCAGCAGCTTGGGGCCCCTAACGGGTGGCTACACCTTC. This sequence encodes CASSLGPLTGGYTF. Filled out from reference TRBV7-8 and TRBJ1-2, the complete variable domain reads GAGVSQSPRYKVAKRGQDVALRCDPISGHVSLFWYQQALGQGPEFLTYFQNEAQLDKSGLPSDRFFAERPEGSVSTLKIQRTQQEDSAVYLCASSLGPLTGGYTFGSGTRLTVV.

The chain is built from TRBV27 and TRBJ1-3; TRBD1 is a possible D gene (5 bases). CDR1 is MNHEY and CDR2 is SMNVEV in the germline V gene (reference sequence). CDR3 length: 14 amino acids. V was pared by 5 bases and J by 0 bases, with 8 bases between. CDR3 sequence reads: CASSDSFSGNTIYF. DNA of the CDR3: TGTGCCAGCAGTGACAGTTTCTCTGGAAACACCATATATTTT.

The V gene is TRBV12-5, the J gene TRBJ1-1; a weak D match, TRBD1 (6 bases). Germline CDR1 and CDR2: LGHNT and FRNRAP. The CDR3 extends over 12 amino acids. V lost 11 bases to trimming and J lost 0 bases, with 10 bases between them. CDR3 sequence (DNA): TGTGCTTCCGACAGGATGAACACTGAAGCTTTCTTT. Translated, it gives CASDRMNTEAFF. The variable domain in full, with the rest retrieved from reference TRBV12-5 and TRBJ1-1, is DARVTQTPRHKVTEMGQEVTMRCQPILGHNTVFWYRQTMMQGLELLAYFRNRAPLDDSGMPKDRFSAEMPDATLATLKIQPSEPRDSAVYFCASDRMNTEAFFGQGTRLTVV.

The chain couples TRBV3-1 (or the pseudogene TRBV3-2) to TRBJ2-5; 9 positions agree with TRBD2. The CDR3 is 16 residues long. J lost 3 bases, V lost 4 bases, and 9 bases had no gene match. The germline V gene encodes CDR1 LGHDT and CDR2 YNNKEL (reference sequence). The CDR3 spells CASSLAASGVEETQYF. The CDR3 DNA is TGTGCCAGCAGCCTTGCCGCTAGCGGGGTGGAAGAGACCCAGTACTTC.

The chain combines TRBV12-3 or TRBV12-4 with TRBJ1-1; the match to TRBD1 covers 7 bases. The CDR3 consists of 11 residues. V was clipped by 3 bases and J by 10 bases; unmatched bases: 2. CDR3 in DNA: TGTGCCAGCAGTTTGGGACAGAGAGCTTTCTTT. Protein: CASSLGQRAFF.